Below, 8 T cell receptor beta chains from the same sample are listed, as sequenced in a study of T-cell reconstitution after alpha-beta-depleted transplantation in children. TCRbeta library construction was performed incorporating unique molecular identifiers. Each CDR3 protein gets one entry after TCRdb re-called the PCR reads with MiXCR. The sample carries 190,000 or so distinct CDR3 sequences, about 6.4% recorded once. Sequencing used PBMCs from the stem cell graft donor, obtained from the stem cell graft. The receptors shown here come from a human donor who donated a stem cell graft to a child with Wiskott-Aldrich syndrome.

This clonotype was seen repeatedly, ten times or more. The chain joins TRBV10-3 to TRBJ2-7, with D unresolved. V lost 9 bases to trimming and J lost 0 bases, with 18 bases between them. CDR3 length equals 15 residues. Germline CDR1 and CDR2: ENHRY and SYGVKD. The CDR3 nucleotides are TGTGCCATATCCCGATCCGGGCCTAACTCCTACGAGCAGTACTTC. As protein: CAISRSGPNSYEQYF.

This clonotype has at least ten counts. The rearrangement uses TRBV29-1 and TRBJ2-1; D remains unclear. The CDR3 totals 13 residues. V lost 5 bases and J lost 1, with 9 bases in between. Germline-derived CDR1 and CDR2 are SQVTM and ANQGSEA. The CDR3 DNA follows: TGCAGCGTTAGCGCGTCTTCCTACAATGAGCAGTTCTTC. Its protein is CSVSASSYNEQFF.

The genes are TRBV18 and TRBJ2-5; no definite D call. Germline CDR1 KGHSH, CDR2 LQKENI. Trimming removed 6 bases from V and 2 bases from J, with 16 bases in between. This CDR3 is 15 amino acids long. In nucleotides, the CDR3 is TGTGCCAGCTCGAACGCAGGAATAGGACAAGAGACCCAGTACTTC. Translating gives CASSNAGIGQETQYF.

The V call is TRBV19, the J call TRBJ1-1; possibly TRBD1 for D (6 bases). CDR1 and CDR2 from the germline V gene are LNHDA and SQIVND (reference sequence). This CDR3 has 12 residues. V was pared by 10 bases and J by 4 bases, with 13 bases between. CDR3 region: CATRGGGTEAFF. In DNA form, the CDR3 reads TGTGCCACCCGGGGAGGGGGCACTGAAGCTTTCTTT.

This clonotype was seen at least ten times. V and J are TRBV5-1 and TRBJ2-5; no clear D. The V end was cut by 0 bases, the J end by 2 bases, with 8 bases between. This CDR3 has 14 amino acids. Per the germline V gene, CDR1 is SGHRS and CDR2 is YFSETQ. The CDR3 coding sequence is TGCGCCAGCAGCTTGGATCCTCATCAAGAGACCCAGTACTTC. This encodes CASSLDPHQETQYF.

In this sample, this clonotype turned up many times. Here the CDR3 reads CASGLGGSSYNEQFF. The CDR3 coding sequence is TGTGCCAGCGGACTTGGGGGAAGCTCCTACAATGAGCAGTTCTTC. The V call is TRBV9, the J call TRBJ2-1; TRBD1 or TRBD2 may be the D gene (5 bases each). Germline lookup yields CDR1 SGDLS and CDR2 YYNGEE. V was cut by 7 bases and J by 0 bases, with 14 bases left in between. The CDR3 sequence is 15 residues long.

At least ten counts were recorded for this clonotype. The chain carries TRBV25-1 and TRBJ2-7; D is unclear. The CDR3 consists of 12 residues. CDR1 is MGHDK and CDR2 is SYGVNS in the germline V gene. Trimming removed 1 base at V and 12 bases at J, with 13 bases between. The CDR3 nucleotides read TGTGCCAGCAGTGAATCGGGCGCGGCTCGGTACTTC. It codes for CASSESGAARYF.

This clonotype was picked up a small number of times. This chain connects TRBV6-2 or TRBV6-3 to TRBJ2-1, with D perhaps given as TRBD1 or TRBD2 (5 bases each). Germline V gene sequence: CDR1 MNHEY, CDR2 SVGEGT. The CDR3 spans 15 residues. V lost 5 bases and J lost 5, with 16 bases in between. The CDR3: CASSLLGMGHNEQFF. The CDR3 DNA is TGTGCCAGCAGTCTACTAGGGATGGGGCACAATGAGCAGTTCTTC.